This entry concerns a single T cell receptor (beta chain). Its specific antigen is unknown. No base quality information exists; no much larger clone differs at one position. These data come from a study of blood T cell repertoires in COVID-19 (dated by TCRdb to about 2020). Regarding the research as a whole: The collaborator samples originated in the United States, Italy and Spain and spanned the acute and convalescent phases of COVID-19. The material from the prospective study consisted of cDNA or gDNA derived from T cells, B-cell-depleted T cells, or PBMCs. Deeply sampled blood TCRbeta repertoires from subjects exposed to, actively infected with, or recovered from COVID-19 were included in the dataset. A freely available public database, intended as a resource for researchers studying the immune response to SARS-CoV-2, is where the repertoires were released. Samples were obtained from the ongoing ImmuneRACE study (first 160 participants) and from 1,254 subjects provided by 6 global collaborators. The sample metadata nearly always contained a de-identified subject ID, COVID-19 status, age in years and sex. Where available, HLA class I and class II types were taken from metadata supplied by the sample provider and were not determined by assay-based typing.

V trim: 4 bases; J trim: 7 bases; unmatched bases: 10. Its CDR3 holds 16 amino acids, cysteine through phenylalanine. The DNA shown is the 48-base CDR3, in frame from base 1. As encoded in the germline V gene (reference sequence), CDR1 is LGHDT while CDR2 is YNNKEL. General findings and caveats noted by the study authors: The quantity of clinical and demographic metadata differed by source and by participant and was supplied without curation.

The immunoSEQ Assay, a bias-controlled multiplex PCR, was used to amplify TCRbeta CDR3 regions from genomic DNA. As for the original processing: Within the assay, amplification of reference gene primers was used to estimate how many nucleated cells each sample contained. To quantify the absolute abundance of each unique TCRbeta CDR3 rearrangement, sequence reads were collapsed and filtered. For each sample, productive Simpson clonality was calculated as the square root of Simpson's diversity index across productive rearrangements. Not all clones reach the TCRdb copy of this immuneACCESS table, which keeps in-frame sequences only. Checked studies attribute under half of the gap to unresolved V genes and leave the rest unexplained. V, J and clone size are those of that table, while D and trimming were read from the DNA. The sample yields 450,000 or so clones; roughly 90% were counted once. 0.8% to 0.85% of the sample is taken by the ten largest.

In Seattle, one collaborating source enrolled patients while the infection was active and tracked those patients longitudinally over the course of disease. Collaborating institutions collected whole blood in K2EDTA tubes following their own protocols. For TCRbeta analysis, collaborator samples were shipped as frozen whole blood, as isolated PBMCs, or as DNA extracted from either sample type. Here the chain combines TRBV3-1 (or the pseudogene TRBV3-2) and TRBJ2-1; a stretch of 10 junction bases matches TRBD2. Sequenced input: peripheral blood. This receptor was obtained from a man between 18 and 35 years old with COVID-19, enrolled during active disease. The DNA sequence is TGTGCCAGCAGCCCCTTTGGACTAGCGGTGAAGAATGAGCAGTTCTTC. Translated, this gives CASSPFGLAVKNEQFF.